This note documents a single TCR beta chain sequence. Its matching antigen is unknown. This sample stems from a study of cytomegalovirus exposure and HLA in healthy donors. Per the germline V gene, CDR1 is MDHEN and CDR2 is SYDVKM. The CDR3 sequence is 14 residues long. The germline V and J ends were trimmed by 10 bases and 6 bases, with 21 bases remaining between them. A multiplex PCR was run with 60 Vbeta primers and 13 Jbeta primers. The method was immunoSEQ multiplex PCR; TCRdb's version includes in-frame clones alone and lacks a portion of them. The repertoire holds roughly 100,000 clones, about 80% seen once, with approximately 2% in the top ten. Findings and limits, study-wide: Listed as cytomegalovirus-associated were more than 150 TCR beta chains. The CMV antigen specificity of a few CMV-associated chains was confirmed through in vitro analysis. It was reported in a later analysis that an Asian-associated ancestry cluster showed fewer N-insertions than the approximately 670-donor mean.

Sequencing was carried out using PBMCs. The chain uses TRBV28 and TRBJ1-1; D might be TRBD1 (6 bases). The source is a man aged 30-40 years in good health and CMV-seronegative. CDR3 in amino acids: CATSLGTRGAEAFF. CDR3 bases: TGTGCCACCTCACTTGGGACCAGGGGCGCTGAAGCTTTCTTT.